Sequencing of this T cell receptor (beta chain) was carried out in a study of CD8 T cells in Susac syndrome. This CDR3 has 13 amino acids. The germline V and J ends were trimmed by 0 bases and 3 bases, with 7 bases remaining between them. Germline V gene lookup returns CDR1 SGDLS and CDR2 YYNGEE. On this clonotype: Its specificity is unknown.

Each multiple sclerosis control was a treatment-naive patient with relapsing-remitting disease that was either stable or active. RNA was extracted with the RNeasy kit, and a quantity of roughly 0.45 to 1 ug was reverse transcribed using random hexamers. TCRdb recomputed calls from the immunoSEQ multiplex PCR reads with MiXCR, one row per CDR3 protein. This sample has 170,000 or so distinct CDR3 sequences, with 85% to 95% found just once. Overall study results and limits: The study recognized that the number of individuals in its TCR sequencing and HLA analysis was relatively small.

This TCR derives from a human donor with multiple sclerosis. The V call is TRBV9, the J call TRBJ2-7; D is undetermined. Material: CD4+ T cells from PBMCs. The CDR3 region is CASSVGTHYEQYF. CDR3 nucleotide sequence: TGTGCCAGCAGCGTAGGGACCCACTACGAGCAGTACTTC.